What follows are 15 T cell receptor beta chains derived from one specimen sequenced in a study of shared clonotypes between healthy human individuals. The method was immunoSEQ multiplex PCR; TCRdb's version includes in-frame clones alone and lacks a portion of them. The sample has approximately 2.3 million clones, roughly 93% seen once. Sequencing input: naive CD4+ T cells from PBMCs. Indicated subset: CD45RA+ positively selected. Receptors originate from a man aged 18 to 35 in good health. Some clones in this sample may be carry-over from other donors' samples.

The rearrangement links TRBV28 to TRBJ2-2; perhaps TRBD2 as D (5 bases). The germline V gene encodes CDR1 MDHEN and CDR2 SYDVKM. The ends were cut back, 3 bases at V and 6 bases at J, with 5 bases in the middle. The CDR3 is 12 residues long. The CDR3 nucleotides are TGTGCCAGCAGTTTGGACTCCGGGGAGCTGTTTTTT. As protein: CASSLDSGELFF.

The CDR3 nucleotides read TGTGCCAGCACCCAACGGGAAGACGGTTCTGGCTACACCTTC. It translates to CASTQREDGSGYTF. The J gene is TRBJ1-2, the V gene TRBV6-5; D not resolved. Trimming left V 7 bases short and J 7 bases short, with 19 bases between. From germline, CDR1 is MNHEY and CDR2 SVGAGI. The CDR3 covers 14 residues.

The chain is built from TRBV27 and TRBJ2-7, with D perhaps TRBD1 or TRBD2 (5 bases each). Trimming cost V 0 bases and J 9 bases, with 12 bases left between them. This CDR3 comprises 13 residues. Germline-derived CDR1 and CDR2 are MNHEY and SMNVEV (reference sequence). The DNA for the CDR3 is TGTGCCAGCAGTTTATCGGGGGTTACCCGGCAGTACTTC. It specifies CASSLSGVTRQYF.

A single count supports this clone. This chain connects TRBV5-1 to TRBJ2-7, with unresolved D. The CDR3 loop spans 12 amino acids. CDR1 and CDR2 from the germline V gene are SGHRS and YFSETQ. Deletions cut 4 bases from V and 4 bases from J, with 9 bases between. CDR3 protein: CASSAARYEQYF. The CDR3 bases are TGCGCCAGCAGCGCCGCACGGTACGAGCAGTACTTC.

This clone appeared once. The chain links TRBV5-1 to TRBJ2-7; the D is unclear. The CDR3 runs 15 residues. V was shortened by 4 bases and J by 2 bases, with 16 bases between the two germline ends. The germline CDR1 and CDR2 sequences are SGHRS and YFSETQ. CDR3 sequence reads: CASSPGWSGTYEQYF. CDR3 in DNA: TGCGCCAGCAGCCCCGGGTGGTCCGGCACCTACGAGCAGTACTTC.

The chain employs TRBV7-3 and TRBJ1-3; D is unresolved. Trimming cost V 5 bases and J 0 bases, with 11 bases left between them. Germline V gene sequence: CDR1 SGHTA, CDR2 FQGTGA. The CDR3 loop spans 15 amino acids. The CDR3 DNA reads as TGTGCCAGCAGCCACGACGGGATCTCTGGAAACACCATATATTTT. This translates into CASSHDGISGNTIYF.

DNA of the CDR3: TGTGCCAGTAGCCCCTATGCAACTAATGAAAAACTGTTTTTT. Translation gives CASSPYATNEKLFF. The genes are TRBV19 and TRBJ1-4; unclear D gene. CDR1 is LNHDA and CDR2 is SQIVND in the germline V gene (reference sequence). The CDR3 is 14 amino acids. The V end lost 6 bases, the J end lost 0 bases, and 8 bases lay between the germline ends.

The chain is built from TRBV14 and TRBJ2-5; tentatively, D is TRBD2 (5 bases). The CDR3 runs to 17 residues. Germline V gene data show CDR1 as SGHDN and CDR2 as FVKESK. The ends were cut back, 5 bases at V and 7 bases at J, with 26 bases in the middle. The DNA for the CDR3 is TGTGCCAGCAGCGAAGTGGTGCCGGGAAGGTTCCCGGGGACCCAGTACTTC. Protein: CASSEVVPGRFPGTQYF.

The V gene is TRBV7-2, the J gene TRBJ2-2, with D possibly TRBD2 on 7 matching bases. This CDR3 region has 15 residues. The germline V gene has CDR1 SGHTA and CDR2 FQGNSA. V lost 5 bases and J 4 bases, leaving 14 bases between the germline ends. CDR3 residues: CASSPTRGGTGELFF. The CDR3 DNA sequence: TGTGCCAGCAGCCCGACTAGGGGGGGCACCGGGGAGCTGTTTTTT.

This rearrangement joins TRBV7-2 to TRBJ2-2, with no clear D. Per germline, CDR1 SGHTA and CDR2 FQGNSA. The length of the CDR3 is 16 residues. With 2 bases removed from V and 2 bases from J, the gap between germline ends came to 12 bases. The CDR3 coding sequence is TGTGCCAGCAGCTTATCGATATTGGGTAACACCGGGGAGCTGTTTTTT. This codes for CASSLSILGNTGELFF. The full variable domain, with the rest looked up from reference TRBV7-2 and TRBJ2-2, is GAGVSQSPSNKVTEKGKDVELRCDPISGHTALYWYRQSLGQGLEFLIYFQGNSAPDKSGLPSDRFSAERTGGSVSTLTIQRTQQEDSAVYLCASSLSILGNTGELFFGEGSRLTVL.

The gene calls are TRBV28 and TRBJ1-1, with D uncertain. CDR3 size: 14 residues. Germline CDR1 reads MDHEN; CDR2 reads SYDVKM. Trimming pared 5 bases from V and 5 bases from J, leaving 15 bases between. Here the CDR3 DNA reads TGTGCCAGCAGTCCCACGCATCCCCGGACTGAAGCTTTCTTT. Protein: CASSPTHPRTEAFF.

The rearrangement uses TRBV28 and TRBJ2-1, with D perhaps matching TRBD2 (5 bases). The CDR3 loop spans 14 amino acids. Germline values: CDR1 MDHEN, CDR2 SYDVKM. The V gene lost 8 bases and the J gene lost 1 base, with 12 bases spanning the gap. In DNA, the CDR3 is TGTGCCAGCGGGCTAGCTACATCCTACAATGAGCAGTTCTTC. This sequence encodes CASGLATSYNEQFF.

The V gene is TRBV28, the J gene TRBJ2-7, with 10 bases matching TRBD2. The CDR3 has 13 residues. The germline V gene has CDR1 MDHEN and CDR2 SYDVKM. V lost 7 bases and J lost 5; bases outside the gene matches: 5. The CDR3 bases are TGTGCCAGCACTAGCGGGAGAGGGAACGAGCAGTACTTC. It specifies CASTSGRGNEQYF.

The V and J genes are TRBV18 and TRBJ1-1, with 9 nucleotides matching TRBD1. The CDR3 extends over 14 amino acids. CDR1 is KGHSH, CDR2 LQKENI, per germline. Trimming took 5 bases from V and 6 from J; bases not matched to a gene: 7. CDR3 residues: CASSWDRVRPEAFF. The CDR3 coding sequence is TGTGCCAGCTCATGGGACAGGGTACGCCCTGAAGCTTTCTTT. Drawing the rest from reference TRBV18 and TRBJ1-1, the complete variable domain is NAGVMQNPRHLVRRRGQEARLRCSPMKGHSHVYWYRQLPEEGLKFMVYLQKENIIDESGMPKERFSAEFPKEGPSILRIQQVVRGDSAAYFCASSWDRVRPEAFFGQGTRLTVV.

The CDR3 is CALGTPYEQYF. CDR3 nucleotides: TGTGCCTTGGGGACACCCTACGAGCAGTACTTC. The chain couples TRBV30 to TRBJ2-7; possible D gene TRBD1, 6 bases. Germline CDR1 is GTSNPN and CDR2 is SVGIG (reference sequence). This CDR3 is 11 amino acids long. V was shortened by 7 bases and J by 2 bases, with 9 bases between the two germline ends.